The entry below gives a single T cell receptor (beta chain) sequence along with its context. Its antigen is unidentified. Germline assignment: CDR1 LNHDA and CDR2 SQIVND (reference sequence). The length of the CDR3 is 15 residues. Germline trimming cut 4 bases from V and 5 bases from J; bases unmatched to any gene: 7. This specimen belongs to a study of T cell repertoires in cytomegalovirus infection. On the study more broadly: Public TCR beta signatures indicated both CMV infection and matching HLA type.

Study-wide results and caveats: Clonotype analysis showed dominance of the ex vivo response by HLA-C-restricted CMV-specific TCR beta clonotypes.

MiXCR, run by TCRdb on the reads, gives a single entry per CDR3 protein. The sample consists of 200,000 to 300,000 distinct CDR3 sequences, around 9% of them appearing once. The sample comprised PBMCs. This chain uses TRBV19 with TRBJ2-1; 8 nucleotides align to TRBD2. The receptor was isolated from a human donor in good health (CMV status not recorded). Some clones in this sample may be carry-over from other donors' samples. The CDR3, as DNA: TGTGCCAGTAGTACCCTAGCGGGTAGTAACAATGAGCAGTTCTTC. Translation gives CASSTLAGSNNEQFF. The full variable domain, with the rest looked up from reference TRBV19 and TRBJ2-1, is DGGITQSPKYLFRKEGQNVTLSCEQNLNHDAMYWYRQDPGQGLRLIYYSQIVNDFQKGDIAEGYSVSREKKESFPLTVTSAQKNPTAFYLCASSTLAGSNNEQFFGPGTRLTVL.